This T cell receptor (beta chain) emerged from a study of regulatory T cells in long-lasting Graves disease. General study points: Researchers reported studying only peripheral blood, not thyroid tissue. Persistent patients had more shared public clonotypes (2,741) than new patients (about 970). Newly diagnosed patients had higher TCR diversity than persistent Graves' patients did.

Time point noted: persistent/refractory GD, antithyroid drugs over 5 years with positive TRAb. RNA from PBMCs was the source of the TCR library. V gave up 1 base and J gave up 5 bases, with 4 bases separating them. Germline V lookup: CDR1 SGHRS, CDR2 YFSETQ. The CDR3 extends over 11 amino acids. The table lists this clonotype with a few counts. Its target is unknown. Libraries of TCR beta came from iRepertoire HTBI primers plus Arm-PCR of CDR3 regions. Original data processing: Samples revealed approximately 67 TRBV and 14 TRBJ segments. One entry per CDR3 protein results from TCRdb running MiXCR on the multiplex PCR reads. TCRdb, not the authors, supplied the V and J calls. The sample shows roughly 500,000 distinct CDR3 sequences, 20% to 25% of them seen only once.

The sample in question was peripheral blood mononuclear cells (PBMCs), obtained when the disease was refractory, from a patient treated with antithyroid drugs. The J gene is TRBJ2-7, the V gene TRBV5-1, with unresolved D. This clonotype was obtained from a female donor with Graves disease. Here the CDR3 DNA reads TGCGCCAGCAGCTTGATGCACGAGCAGTACTTC. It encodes CASSLMHEQYF.